This TCR beta chain was sequenced in a study of Ad26.COV2.S vaccination and SARS-CoV-2 variants (dated by TCRdb to about 2021). Regarding the research as a whole: Donors in the vaccine arm were drawn from COV1001, a multicentre, randomized, double-blind, placebo-controlled phase I-IIa trial testing Ad26.COV2.S in healthy adults. Ad26.COV2.S was administered intramuscularly at 5 x 10^10 or 1 x 10^11 viral particles, either as a single shot or as two shots given 56 days apart. TCRbeta repertoire sequencing served as the tool for gauging how specific and how broad the SARS-CoV-2-reactive T cell receptors were following Ad26.COV2.S vaccination. A total of roughly 30 samples were included in the TCR-sequenced set, comprising about 20 Ad26.COV2.S vaccine recipients, 5 placebo recipients and 8 SARS-CoV-2 convalescent individuals. Trial participants were randomized into five groups of five, in which low-dose or high-dose Ad26.COV2.S was given once or twice, or placebo was given on both occasions. Investigators did not know the trial group allocation while performing experiments and assessing outcomes.

Findings and caveats that apply to the study as a whole: The study was not powered for comparison of responses between vaccine doses or regimens. Spike-specific TCR breadth was higher in Ad26.COV2.S recipients than in placebo recipients (P = 0.0014). Comparable non-spike TCR breadth was observed between vaccine and placebo recipients, consistent with only spike being contained in the vaccine. After vaccination, substantial breadth of spike-specific CD8+ and CD4+ T cell responses was reported. According to the authors, total T cell responses may have been underestimated by the TCR breadth and depth analyses.

TCRbeta CDR3 regions were sequenced with the immunoSEQ Assay. After extraction, genomic DNA underwent amplification by bias-controlled multiplex PCR, followed by high-throughput sequencing. Per the source publication's procedure: To quantify the absolute abundance of every unique TCRbeta CDR3 region, sequences were collapsed and filtered. Usable DNA was measured by amplifying reference genes present in all nucleated cells, and TCRbeta template counts were normalized to that usable DNA to estimate T cell fraction. Repertoire TCRs were annotated as SARS-CoV-2-specific by exact matching of V gene, CDR3 amino acid sequence and J gene to a known reactive TCR set. The reference SARS-CoV-2 TCR set was derived from MIRA and filtered for enrichment in COVID-19-positive ImmuneCODE repertoires, a step that removed public or cross-reactive TCRs. Using the MIRA antigens, annotated TCRs were further analysed by specific ORF or by position within an ORF. Depth was the summed frequency of annotated unique rearrangements, while breadth was defined as annotated unique rearrangements over total unique productive rearrangements. TCR breadth was compared between groups using two-sided Wilcoxon rank-sum tests. TCRdb took over this immuneACCESS table, retaining in-frame rearrangements with V and J assigned. Such tables are incomplete; in checked studies, under half of the missing clones stem from an unresolved V gene, and the remainder is unexplained. V and J calls and clone size are those listed in that table; D and trimming were worked out from the DNA. In this sample the table shows 350,000 to 450,000 clones, around 92% of which occur a single time. The ten largest clones take up approximately 1.6% of the sample.

Comment on this clone: Which antigen it targets is not known. No base quality values were provided; no much bigger clone lies one nucleotide off.

Per the publication, the treatment or condition label means: around 19 received Ad26.COV2.S at low or high dose, single or two shots; roughly 5 received placebo; per-sample allocation not given. Repertoires of vaccine and placebo recipients were sequenced from samples taken on day 63 after the first injection. Cohort 1b enrolled 25 adults aged 18-55 years at a single site in Boston, USA, between 29 July and 7 August 2020. Ad26.COV2.S was a replication-incompetent adenovirus type 26 vector that expressed a prefusion-stabilized SARS-CoV-2 spike protein derived from the original Wuhan strain. Including the terminal cysteine and phenylalanine, the CDR3 comprises 15 residues. The DNA shown is the 45-base CDR3, in frame from base 1. Reading the germline V gene gives CDR1 SNHLY and CDR2 FYNNEI. The junction shows trimming of 5 bases on V and 0 bases on J, plus 11 bases between the germline ends.

This sequence originates from a person between 18 and 65 years old who received the Ad26.COV2.S COVID-19 vaccine or a placebo. The chain couples TRBV2 to TRBJ1-5, with the D segment identity uncertain. The sample here was peripheral blood, taken in a trial of Ad26.COV2.S vaccine versus placebo. At the DNA level, the sequence is TGTGCCAGCAGTAGAGACATATATAGCAATCAGCCCCAGCATTTT. This sequence encodes CASSRDIYSNQPQHF.